The 2 T cell receptor beta chains below were found in one sample sequenced in a study of blood T cell repertoires in COVID-19. The assay was immunoSEQ multiplex PCR, and TCRdb's table has in-frame clones only and misses some. The table has some 70,000 clones, 70% to 85% seen once; the top ten hold roughly a tenth. Sequencing was done on a sample of peripheral blood. The receptors come from a woman between 45 and 65 years old with acute or convalescent COVID-19.

The chain links TRBV3-1 (or the pseudogene TRBV3-2) to TRBJ1-1; D not resolved. This CDR3 has 12 amino acids. Trimming took off 6 bases at V and 3 bases at J, with 8 bases between the two ends. The germline V gene encodes CDR1 LGHDT and CDR2 YNNKEL (reference sequence). The CDR3 bases are TGTGCCAGCAGGTCAAGCGACACTGAAGCTTTCTTT. Protein: CASRSSDTEAFF.

With respect to this clone: The junction shows a germline mismatch at one end, possibly a read error. The chain employs TRBV2 and TRBJ2-5, with 9 nucleotides matching TRBD2. Looked up from germline, CDR1 is SNHLY and CDR2 is FYNNEI. The CDR3 spans 15 residues. DNA of the CDR3: TGTGCCAGCAGTGGTAATAGCGGGGGCCAAGGGACCCAGTACTTC. As protein: CASSGNSGGQGTQYF. The whole variable domain, remainder taken from reference TRBV2 and TRBJ2-5, is EPEVTQTPSHQVTQMGQEVILRCVPISNHLYFYWYRQILGQKVEFLVSFYNNEISEKSEIFDDQFSVERPDGSNFTLKIRSTKLEDSAMYFCASSGNSGGQGTQYFGPGTRLLVL.